The next 22 T cell receptor beta chains were all read from a single sample in a study of blood T cells in healthy people across ages. A sample-barcoded 5' primer and a J-beta primer mix were used in a second PCR of roughly 7 to 11 cycles. One entry per CDR3 protein results from TCRdb running MiXCR on the 5' RACE reads. The sample shows around 1,600,000 distinct CDR3 sequences, approximately 39% of them seen only once. Sequencing was done on a sample of blood. Every receptor here comes from a woman aged 18 to 35 in good health.

V usage is TRBV20-1 and J usage is TRBJ1-2; no clear D. CDR1 is DFQATT and CDR2 is SNEGSKA in the germline V gene (reference sequence). The germline V and J ends were trimmed by 5 bases and 4 bases, with 8 bases remaining between them. The CDR3 contains 11 residues. CDR3 amino acids: CSASFSYGYTF. The CDR3, as DNA: TGCAGTGCTTCCTTCAGCTATGGCTACACCTTC.

This clonotype was detected a few times. The genes are TRBV28 and TRBJ2-6; no firm D call. Per germline, CDR1 MDHEN and CDR2 SYDVKM. The CDR3 extends over 16 amino acids. V lost 5 bases, J lost 1 base, and 12 bases lay in between. The CDR3 nucleotides are TGTGCCAGCAGTCTCCCACAAGAATCTGGGGCCAACGTCCTGACTTTC. Amino acid sequence: CASSLPQESGANVLTF.

The chain uses TRBV6-6 and TRBJ2-7; no clear D. In germline, CDR1 is MNHNY, CDR2 SVGAGI (reference sequence). The CDR3 has 14 residues. V lost 4 bases and J 2 bases, leaving 12 bases between the germline ends. The CDR3 sequence: CASSSILQPYEQYF. The CDR3 DNA reads as TGTGCCAGCAGTTCCATTTTACAGCCCTACGAGCAGTACTTC.

This clonotype was seen a handful of times. The CDR3 sequence: CASSLMAGLGSPLHF. The CDR3 DNA sequence: TGTGCCAGCAGCTTAATGGCCGGGCTCGGATCACCCCTCCACTTT. J is TRBJ1-6 and V is TRBV7-3; D ambiguous. V was pared by 1 base and J by 10 bases, with 14 bases between. The CDR3 has 15 residues. The germline V gene encodes CDR1 SGHTA and CDR2 FQGTGA.

This chain joins TRBV12-3 or TRBV12-4 and TRBJ1-5; no definite D call. This CDR3 has 14 amino acids. V was trimmed by 5 bases and J by 7 bases, leaving 15 bases between them. CDR3 residues: CASSRGWAGQPQHF. As DNA, the CDR3 is TGTGCCAGCAGTCGTGGGTGGGCTGGGCAGCCCCAGCATTTT.

J is TRBJ1-6 and V is TRBV20-1; a weak D match, TRBD1 (6 bases). The V end was cut by 3 bases, the J end by 8 bases, with 11 bases between. Germline values: CDR1 DFQATT, CDR2 SNEGSKA (reference sequence). The CDR3 consists of 13 residues. CDR3 nucleotides: TGCAGTGCTAGTCAGGGGTTTGATTCACCCCTCCACTTT. Amino acid sequence: CSASQGFDSPLHF.

This clonotype occurred a few times. CDR3 amino acids: CASSLNPQSYNEQFF. The DNA for the CDR3 is TGTGCCAGCAGCTTAAATCCCCAATCCTACAATGAGCAGTTCTTC. The rearrangement links TRBV7-3 to TRBJ2-1; D call uncertain. V lost 1 base to trimming and J lost 1 base, with 8 bases between them. CDR3 size: 15 residues. CDR1 is SGHTA, CDR2 FQGTGA, per germline.

Concerning this clonotype: Germline is not matched at one junction end, which may reflect a read error. This sequence joins TRBV12-5 and TRBJ1-1; possible D gene TRBD1, 5 bases. Germline lookup yields CDR1 LGHNT and CDR2 FRNRAP. The CDR3 covers 16 residues. CDR3 coding DNA: TGTGCTAGTGGTTTGGTACTCGTACGGGGGAACGCTGAAGCTTTCTTT. Protein sequence: CASGLVLVRGNAEAFF.

The chain is built from TRBV7-2 and TRBJ1-4; weak D call: TRBD1 (6 bases). CDR1 and CDR2 from the germline V gene are SGHTA and FQGNSA. Trimming took off 6 bases at V and 3 bases at J, with 11 bases between the two ends. The CDR3 spans 14 residues. CDR3 in amino acids: CASSPGAANEKLFF. CDR3 coding DNA: TGTGCCAGCAGTCCGGGGGCGGCTAATGAAAAACTGTTTTTT. Complete variable domain (other parts from reference TRBV7-2 and TRBJ1-4): GAGVSQSPSNKVTEKGKDVELRCDPISGHTALYWYRQSLGQGLEFLIYFQGNSAPDKSGLPSDRFSAERTGGSVSTLTIQRTQQEDSAVYLCASSPGAANEKLFFGSGTQLSVL.

This clonotype was seen only a few times. This chain connects TRBV12-5 to TRBJ1-2; the D is unclear. From germline, CDR1 is LGHNT and CDR2 FRNRAP. V lost 5 bases to trimming and J lost 2 bases, with 12 bases between them. This CDR3 is 14 amino acids long. CDR3 loop: CASGHSDQNYGYTF. CDR3 DNA: TGTGCTAGTGGTCACTCGGACCAAAACTATGGCTACACCTTC.

This clonotype was seen a handful of times. This chain connects TRBV20-1 to TRBJ1-1; D is ambiguous. V was pared by 1 base and J by 3 bases, with 15 bases between. The CDR3 totals 15 residues. Germline CDR1 reads DFQATT; CDR2 reads SNEGSKA (reference sequence). The CDR3 loop reads CSARGAGPIDTEAFF. CDR3 bases: TGCAGTGCTAGAGGCGCCGGTCCCATTGACACTGAAGCTTTCTTT.

This chain connects TRBV20-1 to TRBJ2-3; 7 positions match TRBD2. Trimming at V came to 5 bases and at J to 6 bases, leaving 5 bases not matched to a gene. The germline CDR1 and CDR2 sequences are DFQATT and SNEGSKA (reference sequence). The length of the CDR3 is 12 residues. In DNA, the CDR3 is TGCAGTGCTCTCGGGACTACGGATACGCAGTATTTT. Amino acid sequence: CSALGTTDTQYF.

This chain links TRBV12-3 or TRBV12-4 with TRBJ2-5; 10 positions match TRBD1. The ends lost 6 bases at V and 6 bases at J; junction bases unmatched: 7. This CDR3 contains 14 residues. In DNA, the CDR3 is TGTGCCAGCAGCTCACCGGGACAGGGGAAGACCCAGTACTTC. This gives the protein CASSSPGQGKTQYF.

The V and J genes are TRBV4-1 and TRBJ2-5, with a possible D match to TRBD2 (7 bases). The ends were cut back, 4 bases at V and 4 bases at J, with 22 bases in the middle. This CDR3 is 17 amino acids long. CDR1 and CDR2 from the germline V gene are MGHRA and YSYEKL. CDR3 bases: TGCGCCAGCAGCCCGGTTGGCGGGGGCCCCCGGAGAGAGACCCAGTACTTC. Protein: CASSPVGGGPRRETQYF.

V usage is TRBV28 and J usage is TRBJ1-6; no clear D gene. Germline V gene lookup returns CDR1 MDHEN and CDR2 SYDVKM. This CDR3 has 13 amino acids. The germline V and J ends were trimmed by 7 bases and 10 bases, with 14 bases remaining between them. This CDR3 reads CASNGPTTSPLHF. CDR3 DNA: TGTGCCAGCAATGGGCCTACCACCTCACCCCTCCACTTT.

This chain joins TRBV6-5 and TRBJ1-2; D is unresolved. CDR3 length: 15 amino acids. Germline lookup yields CDR1 MNHEY and CDR2 SVGAGI. Trimming left V 0 bases short and J 2 bases short, with 10 bases between. The CDR3 loop is CASSYSGLSNYGYTF. CDR3 in DNA: TGTGCCAGCAGTTACTCTGGGCTCTCCAACTATGGCTACACCTTC.

The chain employs TRBV20-1 and TRBJ1-1; maybe TRBD1 (5 bases). This CDR3 region has 13 residues. Germline lookup yields CDR1 DFQATT and CDR2 SNEGSKA (reference sequence). Trimming removed 8 bases from V and 5 bases from J, with 18 bases in between. This CDR3 is CSYRGRDRTEAFF. The CDR3 DNA sequence: TGCAGTTACCGGGGGAGGGATCGGACTGAAGCTTTCTTT.

This sequence joins TRBV4-3 and TRBJ2-1, with 11 nucleotides matching TRBD2. CDR1 and CDR2 (germline): LGHNA, YSLEER. The CDR3 has 14 residues. V lost 4 bases and J lost 11; bases outside the gene matches: 7. CDR3 bases: TGCGCCAGCAGCCCATTAGCGGGAGGGCCTAAGCAGTTCTTC. It is translated as CASSPLAGGPKQFF.

This chain connects TRBV4-2 to TRBJ2-5; maybe TRBD2 (5 bases). Germline values: CDR1 LGHNA, CDR2 YNFKEQ. The length of the CDR3 is 15 residues. The V end lost 1 base, the J end lost 11 bases, and 20 bases lay between the germline ends. The CDR3 loop is CASSQVEAPAREQYF. For the CDR3, the DNA is TGTGCCAGCAGCCAAGTTGAAGCACCTGCGAGGGAGCAGTACTTC.

The chain carries TRBV29-1 and TRBJ1-3; no clear D. The CDR3 extends over 11 amino acids. Germline V CDR1 and CDR2: SQVTM, ANQGSEA. Trimming removed 5 bases from V and 6 bases from J, with 8 bases in between. CDR3 nucleotide sequence: TGCAGCGTTTCCTCCTTAAACACCATATATTTT. It specifies CSVSSLNTIYF.

This clonotype turned up a few times. CDR3 in DNA: TGCAGTGCTAGCGGGCCCACCTACGAGCAGTACTTC. Translation: CSASGPTYEQYF. This sequence joins TRBV20-1 and TRBJ2-7; D not resolved. Trimming left V 3 bases short and J 2 bases short, with 8 bases between. Germline CDR1 DFQATT, CDR2 SNEGSKA (reference sequence). This CDR3 has 12 amino acids.

The chain is built from TRBV13 and TRBJ2-7; D perhaps matches TRBD2 (5 bases). The germline V gene has CDR1 PRHDT and CDR2 FYEKMQ (reference sequence). The CDR3 sequence is 13 residues long. Trimming stripped 3 bases from V and 5 bases from J, with 11 bases between. CDR3: CASSFSTRNEQYF. The CDR3 bases are TGTGCCAGCAGCTTTAGTACTAGAAACGAGCAGTACTTC.